Sequencing of this TCR beta chain was carried out in a study of blood T cells in healthy people across ages. Overall study results and limits: A strong correlation was found between TCR beta diversity and the percentage of naive T cells. There was no known CMV status for donors, so expanded clonotype changes were possibly confounded.

This clonotype appeared a single time. Its matching antigen is unknown. The individuals who served as donors were healthy Caucasians living in Russia, aged roughly 6 to 90. The use of a sample-barcoded 5' primer and a J-beta primer mix characterized a second PCR of roughly 6 to 12 cycles. Per-sample output comprised a minimum of 3 million paired-end reads containing CDR3. MiXCR, applied by TCRdb to the 5' RACE reads, yields one record per CDR3 protein. The sample lists 730,000 or so distinct CDR3 sequences, 35% to 50% occurring once. Germline V gene lookup returns CDR1 SGHNT and CDR2 YENEEA. CDR3 size: 15 residues. The V end lost 4 bases, the J end lost 7 bases, and 20 bases lay between the germline ends.

The rearrangement links TRBV11-3 to TRBJ2-7, with D possibly called TRBD1 or TRBD2 (5 bases each). Specimen: blood. The sequence was obtained from an elderly man in good health. The CDR3 DNA reads as TGTGCCAGCAGCTACATGGGACGGGGAAACAATGAGCAGTACTTC. Translating gives CASSYMGRGNNEQYF.